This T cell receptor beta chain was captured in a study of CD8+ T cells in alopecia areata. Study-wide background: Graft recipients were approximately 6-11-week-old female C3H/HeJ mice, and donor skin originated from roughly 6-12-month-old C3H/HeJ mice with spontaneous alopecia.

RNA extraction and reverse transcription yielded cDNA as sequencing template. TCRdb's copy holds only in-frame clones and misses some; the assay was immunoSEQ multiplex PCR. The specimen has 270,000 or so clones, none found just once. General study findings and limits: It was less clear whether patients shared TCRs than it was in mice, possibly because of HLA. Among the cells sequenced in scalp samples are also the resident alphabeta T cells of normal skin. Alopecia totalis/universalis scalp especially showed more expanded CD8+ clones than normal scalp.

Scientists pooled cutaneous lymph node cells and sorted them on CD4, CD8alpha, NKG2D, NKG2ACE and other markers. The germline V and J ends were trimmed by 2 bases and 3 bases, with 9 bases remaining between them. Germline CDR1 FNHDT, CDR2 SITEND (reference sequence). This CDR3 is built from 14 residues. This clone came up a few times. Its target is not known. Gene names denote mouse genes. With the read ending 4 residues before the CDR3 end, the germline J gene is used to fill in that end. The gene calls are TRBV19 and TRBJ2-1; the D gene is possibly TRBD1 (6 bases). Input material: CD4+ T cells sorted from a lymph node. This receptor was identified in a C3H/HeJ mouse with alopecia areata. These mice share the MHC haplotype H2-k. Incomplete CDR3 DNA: TGTGCCAGCAGTATTCGCAGGGGCTATGCT. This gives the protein CASSIRRGYA. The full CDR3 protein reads CASSIRRGYAEQFF. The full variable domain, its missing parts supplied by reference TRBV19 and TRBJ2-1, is GGIITQTPKFLIGQEGQKLTLKCQQNFNHDTMYWYRQDSGKGLRLIYYSITENDLQKGDLSEGYDASREKKSSFSLTVTSAQKNEMAVFLCASSIRRGYAEQFFGPGTRLTVL.